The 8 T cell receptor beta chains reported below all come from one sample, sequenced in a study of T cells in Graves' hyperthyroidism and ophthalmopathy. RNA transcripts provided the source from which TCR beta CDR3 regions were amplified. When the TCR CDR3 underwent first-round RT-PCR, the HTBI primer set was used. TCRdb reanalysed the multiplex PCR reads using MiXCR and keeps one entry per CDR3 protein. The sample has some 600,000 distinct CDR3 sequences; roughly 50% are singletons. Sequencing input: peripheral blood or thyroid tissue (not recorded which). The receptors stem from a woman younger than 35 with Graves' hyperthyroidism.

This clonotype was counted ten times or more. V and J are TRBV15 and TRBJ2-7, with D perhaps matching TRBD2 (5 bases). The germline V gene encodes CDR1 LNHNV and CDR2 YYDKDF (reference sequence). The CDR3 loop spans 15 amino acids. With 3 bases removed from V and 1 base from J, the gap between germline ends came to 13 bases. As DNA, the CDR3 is TGTGCCACCAGCAGGCCCTTTGGCGGGTCCTACGAGCAGTACTTC. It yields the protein CATSRPFGGSYEQYF.

The CDR3 DNA reads TGTGCCAGCAGCCAACTCAGCACCGGGGAGCTGTTTTTT. The encoded protein is CASSQLSTGELFF. The chain links TRBV7-2 to TRBJ2-2; D gene uncertain. The V gene's germline CDR1 is SGHTA and CDR2 FQGNSA. CDR3 length: 13 residues. V shed 5 bases and J shed 4 bases, with 8 bases lying between them.

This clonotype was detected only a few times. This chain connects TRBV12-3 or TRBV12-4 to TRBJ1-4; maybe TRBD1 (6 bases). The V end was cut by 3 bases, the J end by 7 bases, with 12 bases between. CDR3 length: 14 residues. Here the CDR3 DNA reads TGTGCCAGCAGTTTTAGGGGGAGGCCTGAAAAACTGTTTTTT. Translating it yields CASSFRGRPEKLFF.

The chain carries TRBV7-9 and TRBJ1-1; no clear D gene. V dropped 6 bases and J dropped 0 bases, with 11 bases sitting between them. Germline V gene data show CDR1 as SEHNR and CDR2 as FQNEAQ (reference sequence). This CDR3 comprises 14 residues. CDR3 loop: CASSQTWMNTEAFF. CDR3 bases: TGTGCCAGCAGTCAGACATGGATGAACACTGAAGCTTTCTTT.

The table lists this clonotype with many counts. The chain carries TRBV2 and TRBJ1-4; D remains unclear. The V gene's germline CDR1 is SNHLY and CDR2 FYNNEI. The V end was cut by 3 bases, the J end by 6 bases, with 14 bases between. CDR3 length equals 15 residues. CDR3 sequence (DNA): TGTGCCAGCAGTGACACGGGGAAACGGGATGAAAAACTGTTTTTT. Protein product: CASSDTGKRDEKLFF.

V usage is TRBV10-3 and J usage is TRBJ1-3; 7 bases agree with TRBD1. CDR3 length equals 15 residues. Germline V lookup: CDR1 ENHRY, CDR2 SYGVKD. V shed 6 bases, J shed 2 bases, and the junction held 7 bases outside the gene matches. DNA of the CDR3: TGTGCCATCAGCACAGGGGCCAGTGCTGGAAACACCATATATTTT. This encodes CAISTGASAGNTIYF.

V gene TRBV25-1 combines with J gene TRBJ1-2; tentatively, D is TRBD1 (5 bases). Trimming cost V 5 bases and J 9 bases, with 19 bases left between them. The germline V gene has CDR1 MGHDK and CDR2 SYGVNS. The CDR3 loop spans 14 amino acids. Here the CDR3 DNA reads TGTGCCAGCAGTCTCGATACAGGCCCATTTAGCTACACCTTC. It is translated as CASSLDTGPFSYTF.

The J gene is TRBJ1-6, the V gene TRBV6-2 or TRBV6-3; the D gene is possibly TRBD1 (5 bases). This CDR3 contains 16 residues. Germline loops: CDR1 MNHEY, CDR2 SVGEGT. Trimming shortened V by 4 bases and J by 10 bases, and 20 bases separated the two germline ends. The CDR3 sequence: CASSLSSHRGRSPLHF. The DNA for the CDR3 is TGTGCCAGCAGTTTATCGAGTCACCGGGGACGGTCACCCCTCCACTTT.